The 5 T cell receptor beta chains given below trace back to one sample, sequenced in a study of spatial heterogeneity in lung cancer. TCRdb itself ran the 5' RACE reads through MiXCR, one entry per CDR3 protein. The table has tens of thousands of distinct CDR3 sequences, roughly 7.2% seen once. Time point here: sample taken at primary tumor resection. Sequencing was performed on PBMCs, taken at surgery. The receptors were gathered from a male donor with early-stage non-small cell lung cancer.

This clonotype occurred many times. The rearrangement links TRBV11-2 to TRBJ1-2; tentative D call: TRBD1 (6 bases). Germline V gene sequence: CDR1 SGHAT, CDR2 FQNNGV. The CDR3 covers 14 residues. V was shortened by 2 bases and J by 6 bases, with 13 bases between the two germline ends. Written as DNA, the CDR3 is TGTGCCAGCAGCTTAACGAACAGGGTGGATGGCTACACCTTC. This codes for CASSLTNRVDGYTF.

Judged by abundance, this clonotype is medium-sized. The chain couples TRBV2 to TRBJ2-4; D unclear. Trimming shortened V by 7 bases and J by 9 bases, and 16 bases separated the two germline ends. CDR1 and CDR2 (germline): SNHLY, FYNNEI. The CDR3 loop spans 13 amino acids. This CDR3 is CASKDGSAGIQYF. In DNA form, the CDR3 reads TGTGCCAGCAAGGACGGAAGCGCCGGCATTCAGTACTTC.

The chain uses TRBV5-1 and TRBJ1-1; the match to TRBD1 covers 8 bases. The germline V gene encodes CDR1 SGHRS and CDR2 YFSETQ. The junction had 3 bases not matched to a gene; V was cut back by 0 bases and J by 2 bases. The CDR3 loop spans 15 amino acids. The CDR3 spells CASSLVTGANTEAFF. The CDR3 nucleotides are TGCGCCAGCAGCTTGGTGACAGGGGCAAACACTGAAGCTTTCTTT.

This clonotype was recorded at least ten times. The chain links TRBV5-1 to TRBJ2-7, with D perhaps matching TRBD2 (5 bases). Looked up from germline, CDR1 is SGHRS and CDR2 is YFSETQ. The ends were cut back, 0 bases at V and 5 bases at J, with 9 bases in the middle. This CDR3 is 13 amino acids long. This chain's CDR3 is CASSLDVANEQYF. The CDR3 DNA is TGCGCCAGCAGCTTGGACGTAGCGAACGAGCAGTACTTC. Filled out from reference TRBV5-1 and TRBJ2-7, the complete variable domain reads KAGVTQTPRYLIKTRGQQVTLSCSPISGHRSVSWYQQTPGQGLQFLFEYFSETQRNKGNFPGRFSGRQFSNSRSEMNVSTLELGDSALYLCASSLDVANEQYFGPGTRLTVT.

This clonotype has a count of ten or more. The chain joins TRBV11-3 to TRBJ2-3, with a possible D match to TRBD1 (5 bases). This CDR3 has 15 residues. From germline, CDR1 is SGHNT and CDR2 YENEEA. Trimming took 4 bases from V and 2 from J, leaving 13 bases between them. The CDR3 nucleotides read TGTGCCAGCAGCTCCAGGGCCAGAACCACAGATACGCAGTATTTT. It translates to CASSSRARTTDTQYF. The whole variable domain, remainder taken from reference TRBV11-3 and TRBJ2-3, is EAGVVQSPRYKIIEKKQPVAFWCNPISGHNTLYWYLQNLGQGPELLIRYENEEAVDDSQLPKDRFSAERLKGVDSTLKIQPAELGDSAVYLCASSSRARTTDTQYFGPGTRLTVL.